This T cell receptor beta chain was recorded in a study of cytomegalovirus exposure and HLA in healthy donors. Both 60 Vbeta primers and 13 Jbeta primers went into the PCR. Method: immunoSEQ multiplex PCR; TCRdb's copy keeps in-frame clones and lacks some. Among 100,000 or so clones listed, around three quarters were seen once. Germline V gene data show CDR1 as SNHLY and CDR2 as FYNNEI. This CDR3 spans 13 amino acids. V shed 9 bases, J shed 8 bases, and the junction held 10 bases outside the gene matches. J is TRBJ1-1 and V is TRBV2, with TRBD1 identical over 9 bases. The TCR comes from a woman aged 45-59 years in good health and CMV-seropositive. Sequenced sample: PBMCs. The CDR3 sequence: CASVSRDRDEAFF. The CDR3 region has the DNA TGTGCCAGTGTCTCCCGGGACAGGGACGAAGCTTTCTTT.